The 29 T cell receptor beta chains listed next were all sequenced from one sample in a study of blood T cell repertoires in COVID-19 (dated by TCRdb to the early 2020s). The method behind the library was the immunoSEQ multiplex PCR assay. The source is immuneACCESS, and TCRdb retained only in-frame sequences with V and J called. Part of the clones is not carried over; for the studies checked, unresolved V genes explain less than half of this, and the remainder is unexplained. This sample has 100,000 to 150,000 clones in its table, and around four fifths of those were observed once. The ten top clones hold about 9.5% of the sample. Sequencing input: peripheral blood. The receptors stem from a man aged 35 to 55 with active or convalescent COVID-19.

The chain links TRBV5-1 to TRBJ2-5; D ambiguous. V was shortened by 1 base and J by 4 bases, with 5 bases between the two germline ends. This CDR3 is built from 12 residues. Germline CDR1 and CDR2: SGHRS and YFSETQ. DNA of the CDR3: TGCGCCAGCAGCTTGTCGGGAGAGACCCAGTACTTC. Translation gives CASSLSGETQYF.

The CDR3 here is CASSRDSQVHTQYF. The CDR3 nucleotides read TGCGCCAGCTCTCGGGACAGCCAGGTGCATACGCAGTATTTT. The rearrangement links TRBV5-1 to TRBJ2-3; 7 bases are a match to TRBD1. J lost 7 bases, V lost 7 bases, and 12 bases had no gene match. The CDR3 extends over 14 amino acids. Germline-derived CDR1 and CDR2 are SGHRS and YFSETQ.

The genes are TRBV6-5 and TRBJ1-2; 10 bases agree with TRBD1. The CDR3 has 14 residues. Germline V CDR1 and CDR2: MNHEY, SVGAGI. V shed 7 bases, J shed 8 bases, and the junction held 10 bases outside the gene matches. The CDR3: CASTHTGQGNGYTF. The CDR3 DNA is TGTGCCAGCACTCACACGGGACAGGGGAACGGCTACACCTTC.

This clone showed up just once. The chain employs TRBV7-2 and TRBJ1-1; 8 bases align to TRBD1. Germline V gene data show CDR1 as SGHTA and CDR2 as FQGNSA. The CDR3 length is 17 residues. Unmatched junction bases numbered 13, after V lost 5 bases and J lost 2 bases. CDR3 loop: CASSPPSRTGKNTEAFF. For the CDR3, the DNA is TGTGCCAGCAGCCCACCTTCTCGGACAGGGAAAAACACTGAAGCTTTCTTT.

CDR3: CASSVDQGTGLYEQYF. The CDR3, as DNA: TGTGCCAGCAGCGTAGATCAGGGGACAGGACTCTACGAGCAGTACTTC. This chain joins TRBV9 and TRBJ2-7; 8 bases align to TRBD1. Germline values: CDR1 SGDLS, CDR2 YYNGEE. The CDR3 consists of 16 residues. Germline trimming cut 0 bases from V and 3 bases from J; bases unmatched to any gene: 8.

V is TRBV3-1 (or the pseudogene TRBV3-2) and J is TRBJ1-5; no definite D call. CDR1 is LGHDT, CDR2 YNNKEL, per germline (reference sequence). V was pared by 1 base and J by 9 bases, with 4 bases between. This CDR3 has 11 residues. The CDR3 region has the DNA TGTGCCAGCAGCCAAGCTATGCCCCAGCATTTT. The encoded protein is CASSQAMPQHF.

CDR3 in DNA: TGTGCCATCAGTGAGGAGGGCAGGGGGGACACTGAAGCTTTCTTT. The encoded protein is CAISEEGRGDTEAFF. The V and J genes are TRBV10-3 and TRBJ1-1; TRBD1 matches at 7 bases. Germline V gene lookup returns CDR1 ENHRY and CDR2 SYGVKD. This CDR3 spans 15 amino acids. Unmatched junction bases numbered 6, after V lost 2 bases and J lost 3 bases.

The chain carries TRBV30 and TRBJ1-6, with unresolved D. In germline, CDR1 is GTSNPN, CDR2 SVGIG (reference sequence). Trimming removed 0 bases at V and 10 bases at J, with 13 bases between. This CDR3 comprises 14 residues. The CDR3 loop is CAWSVLNGGSPLHF. The CDR3 DNA is TGTGCCTGGAGTGTGTTAAACGGCGGGTCACCCCTCCACTTT.

The chain uses TRBV5-4 and TRBJ2-3; 9 nucleotides agree with TRBD2. The CDR3 has 16 amino acids. Trimming removed 5 bases from V and 0 bases from J; junction bases left unmatched: 7. The germline gives CDR1 SGHNT, CDR2 YYREEE (reference sequence). CDR3 loop: CASSQAGGLSTDTQYF. CDR3 in DNA: TGTGCCAGCAGTCAAGCGGGGGGCCTTAGCACAGATACGCAGTATTTT.

J is TRBJ2-3 and V is TRBV19; 12 nucleotides match TRBD2. The J segment lost 6 bases and the V segment lost 3 bases, leaving 10 bases of the junction unmatched. The CDR3 consists of 17 residues. Germline V CDR1 and CDR2: LNHDA, SQIVND (reference sequence). The CDR3 sequence is CASSIRPSGGVRDTQYF. As DNA, the CDR3 is TGTGCCAGTAGTATTCGGCCTAGCGGGGGGGTTCGGGATACGCAGTATTTT. The full variable domain, its missing parts supplied by reference TRBV19 and TRBJ2-3, is DGGITQSPKYLFRKEGQNVTLSCEQNLNHDAMYWYRQDPGQGLRLIYYSQIVNDFQKGDIAEGYSVSREKKESFPLTVTSAQKNPTAFYLCASSIRPSGGVRDTQYFGPGTRLTVL.

V and J are TRBV7-3 and TRBJ2-1; weak D call: TRBD1 (7 bases). V was pared by 4 bases and J by 3 bases, with 16 bases between. CDR3 length: 16 amino acids. CDR1 is SGHTA and CDR2 is FQGTGA in the germline V gene. DNA of the CDR3: TGTGCCAGCAGCTCTTCCGCGGGGACAGTCTACAATGAGCAGTTCTTC. Translation gives CASSSSAGTVYNEQFF.

The chain has TRBV7-9 and TRBJ2-7; 9 bases agree with TRBD1. V dropped 5 bases and J dropped 5; count of bases not matched to a gene: 10. The length of the CDR3 is 15 residues. Germline CDR1 is SEHNR and CDR2 is FQNEAQ (reference sequence). CDR3 in amino acids: CASSPRGTGKNEQYF. The CDR3 coding sequence is TGTGCCAGCAGCCCTCGAGGGACAGGGAAAAACGAGCAGTACTTC.

The chain combines TRBV9 with TRBJ2-1; 12 positions match TRBD2. CDR3 length: 15 amino acids. Per the germline V gene, CDR1 is SGDLS and CDR2 is YYNGEE. With 4 bases clipped from V and 6 bases from J, the junction kept 5 bases outside the gene matches. The CDR3: CASSPGLAGTNEQFF. CDR3 nucleotides: TGTGCCAGCAGCCCAGGACTAGCGGGGACCAATGAGCAGTTCTTC.

This rearrangement joins TRBV12-3 or TRBV12-4 to TRBJ2-5, with TRBD2 as a possible D gene (6 bases). Trimming stripped 6 bases from V and 5 bases from J, with 7 bases between. The CDR3 has 11 residues. CDR3 region: CASSRGETQYF. CDR3 in DNA: TGTGCCAGCAGCCGGGGGGAGACCCAGTACTTC.

This sequence joins TRBV19 and TRBJ2-6; the match to TRBD1 covers 7 bases. This CDR3 is built from 16 residues. V shed 5 bases and J 1 base; nucleotides not matched to a gene: 5. CDR1 LNHDA and CDR2 SQIVND come from the germline V gene (reference sequence). The CDR3 DNA is TGTGCCAGTAGTCGGGACAGTGTGTCTGGGGCCAACGTCCTGACTTTC. It translates to CASSRDSVSGANVLTF. The variable domain in full, with the rest retrieved from reference TRBV19 and TRBJ2-6, is DGGITQSPKYLFRKEGQNVTLSCEQNLNHDAMYWYRQDPGQGLRLIYYSQIVNDFQKGDIAEGYSVSREKKESFPLTVTSAQKNPTAFYLCASSRDSVSGANVLTFGAGSRLTVL.

The gene calls are TRBV4-1 and TRBJ1-2, with 8 bases lining up with TRBD1. V was pared by 0 bases and J by 8 bases, with 14 bases of the junction left unmatched. CDR3 length: 17 residues. Germline values: CDR1 MGHRA, CDR2 YSYEKL. This CDR3 reads CASSQDPTGGRGEGYTF. Here the CDR3 DNA reads TGCGCCAGCAGCCAAGATCCCACAGGGGGTAGGGGTGAGGGCTACACCTTC.

V gene TRBV4-2 combines with J gene TRBJ2-4; 10 positions match TRBD1. CDR3 length equals 14 residues. Germline loops: CDR1 LGHNA, CDR2 YNFKEQ. Germline trimming cut 0 bases from V and 9 bases from J; bases unmatched to any gene: 2. CDR3 protein: CASSQDGTGVIQYF. The CDR3 bases are TGTGCCAGCAGCCAAGACGGGACAGGGGTCATTCAGTACTTC.

This clone appeared once. This chain uses TRBV18 with TRBJ2-7; 7 bases line up with TRBD1. From germline, CDR1 is KGHSH and CDR2 LQKENI. V shed 2 bases and J 4 bases; nucleotides not matched to a gene: 8. This CDR3 has 15 residues. CDR3 bases: TGTGCCAGCTCACCAACCCGGGACAGCTTATACGAGCAGTACTTC. Residues: CASSPTRDSLYEQYF.

The gene calls are TRBV28 and TRBJ1-3; D not certain. Trimming shortened V by 6 bases and J by 4 bases, and 16 bases separated the two germline ends. The CDR3 runs 15 residues. Germline V gene sequence: CDR1 MDHEN, CDR2 SYDVKM. The CDR3 sequence: CASRPTTAGGNTIYF. CDR3 DNA: TGTGCCAGCAGACCTACTACAGCGGGGGGAAACACCATATATTTT.

The table lists this clone with a count of one. V usage is TRBV18 and J usage is TRBJ2-7, with TRBD2 matching 14 bases. V lost 1 base to trimming and J lost 2 bases; unmatched junction nucleotides: 1. Germline V gene sequence: CDR1 KGHSH, CDR2 LQKENI. The CDR3 loop spans 16 amino acids. The CDR3 loop is CASSPRTSGGTYEQYF. CDR3 nucleotides: TGTGCCAGCTCACCACGGACTAGCGGGGGGACCTACGAGCAGTACTTC.

The CDR3 region is CACRFHLGYTF. CDR3 nucleotide sequence: TGTGCCTGCCGGTTCCATCTGGGCTACACCTTC. The chain recombines TRBV30 with TRBJ1-2; D is ambiguous. Per germline, CDR1 GTSNPN and CDR2 SVGIG (reference sequence). There are 11 residues in the CDR3. The V end lost 6 bases, the J end lost 8 bases, and 13 bases lay between the germline ends.

The chain carries TRBV5-1 and TRBJ2-1; D may be TRBD2 (5 bases). Trimming pared 5 bases from V and 0 bases from J, leaving 12 bases between. This CDR3 region has 15 residues. Per the germline V gene, CDR1 is SGHRS and CDR2 is YFSETQ. As DNA, the CDR3 is TGCGCCAGCAGGGCGGGTTCAAGCTCCTACAATGAGCAGTTCTTC. Its protein product is CASRAGSSSYNEQFF.

V and J are TRBV4-3 and TRBJ2-7; TRBD1 aligns across 7 bases. The CDR3 spans 16 residues. V lost 0 bases and J lost 6; bases outside the gene matches: 11. Looked up from germline, CDR1 is LGHNA and CDR2 is YSLEER. This chain's CDR3 is CASSQELGAGGSEQYF. DNA for the CDR3: TGCGCCAGCAGCCAAGAATTGGGGGCAGGGGGTAGCGAGCAGTACTTC.

This clone was seen only a few times. The chain links TRBV3-1 (or the pseudogene TRBV3-2) to TRBJ2-1; D ambiguous. The CDR3 extends over 11 amino acids. The V end was cut by 4 bases, the J end by 8 bases, with 6 bases between. Germline-derived CDR1 and CDR2 are LGHDT and YNNKEL (reference sequence). The CDR3: CASSLFDEQFF. DNA of the CDR3: TGTGCCAGCAGCCTCTTTGATGAGCAGTTCTTC.

The rearrangement joins TRBV19 to TRBJ1-1, with D perhaps TRBD1 (6 bases). CDR3 length equals 16 residues. The germline gives CDR1 LNHDA, CDR2 SQIVND (reference sequence). V gave up 2 bases and J gave up 0 bases, with 13 bases separating them. The CDR3 DNA reads TGTGCCAGTAGTATAATCTCCGGGACACTGAACACTGAAGCTTTCTTT. Amino acids: CASSIISGTLNTEAFF.

This chain uses TRBV12-3 or TRBV12-4 with TRBJ1-5, with 9 bases matching TRBD1. Trimming at V came to 7 bases and at J to 5 bases, leaving 3 bases not matched to a gene. The CDR3 is 13 residues long. CDR3 amino acids: CASNRGPDQPQHF. The CDR3 DNA sequence: TGTGCCAGCAACAGGGGGCCCGATCAGCCCCAGCATTTT.

V and J are TRBV18 and TRBJ1-1, with D maybe TRBD1 (5 bases). Trimming removed 3 bases from V and 1 base from J, with 9 bases in between. This CDR3 has 14 amino acids. The germline V gene has CDR1 KGHSH and CDR2 LQKENI. The CDR3 here is CASSPLTENTEAFF. CDR3 DNA sequence: TGTGCCAGCTCACCGCTGACAGAGAACACTGAAGCTTTCTTT. Looking up the rest from reference TRBV18 and TRBJ1-1 gives the full variable domain: NAGVMQNPRHLVRRRGQEARLRCSPMKGHSHVYWYRQLPEEGLKFMVYLQKENIIDESGMPKERFSAEFPKEGPSILRIQQVVRGDSAAYFCASSPLTENTEAFFGQGTRLTVV.

The V and J genes are TRBV19 and TRBJ2-4; 9 bases line up with TRBD1. The J segment lost 0 bases and the V segment lost 4 bases, leaving 7 bases of the junction unmatched. Looked up from germline, CDR1 is LNHDA and CDR2 is SQIVND (reference sequence). The CDR3 extends over 17 amino acids. The CDR3 DNA reads as TGTGCCAGTAGTACACAACGACAGGGGGGAGCCAAAAACATTCAGTACTTC. Translating it yields CASSTQRQGGAKNIQYF.

The chain employs TRBV6-5 and TRBJ1-4; a weak D match, TRBD1 (5 bases). Trimming pared 4 bases from V and 7 bases from J, leaving 16 bases between. Looked up from germline, CDR1 is MNHEY and CDR2 is SVGAGI. This CDR3 comprises 15 residues. CDR3 region: CASSLNRPSSEKLFF. In DNA form, the CDR3 reads TGTGCCAGCAGTTTGAACAGGCCTTCGAGTGAAAAACTGTTTTTT.